This entry lists 12 T cell receptor beta chains sequenced from one sample in a study of T cell responses to AZD1222 COVID-19 vaccine. Using immunoSEQ multiplex PCR, the repertoire was profiled, and TCRdb retains in-frame clones only, with some absent. In the table there are 120,000 or so clones, around 80% of which are singletons. This sample comprised peripheral blood, obtained 28 days after the second AZD1222 dose. All receptors come from an adult who received the AZD1222 COVID-19 vaccine.

This chain links TRBV4-3 with TRBJ1-6; maybe TRBD1 (5 bases). This CDR3 is built from 17 residues. V shed 0 bases and J shed 7 bases, with 16 bases lying between them. Germline V lookup: CDR1 LGHNA, CDR2 YSLEER. The CDR3: CASSQEPGPQRNSPLHF. The CDR3 DNA follows: TGCGCCAGCAGCCAAGAACCGGGACCCCAGAGGAATTCACCCCTCCACTTT.

The chain joins TRBV5-1 to TRBJ2-3; 7 nucleotides align to TRBD2. Germline V gene sequence: CDR1 SGHRS, CDR2 YFSETQ. Germline trimming cut 4 bases from V and 2 bases from J; bases unmatched to any gene: 4. The CDR3 consists of 14 residues. The CDR3 is CASSPGTTTDTQYF. CDR3 nucleotide sequence: TGCGCCAGCAGCCCCGGGACTACCACAGATACGCAGTATTTT. Looking up the rest from reference TRBV5-1 and TRBJ2-3 gives the full variable domain: KAGVTQTPRYLIKTRGQQVTLSCSPISGHRSVSWYQQTPGQGLQFLFEYFSETQRNKGNFPGRFSGRQFSNSRSEMNVSTLELGDSALYLCASSPGTTTDTQYFGPGTRLTVL.

Only one count was recorded for this clone. This chain links TRBV9 with TRBJ2-7; D may be TRBD1 (6 bases). Germline V gives CDR1 SGDLS, CDR2 YYNGEE. There are 14 residues in the CDR3. V lost 4 bases and J 3 bases, leaving 14 bases between the germline ends. As DNA, the CDR3 is TGTGCCAGCAGCCACAGGGAGAGCTTCTACGAGCAGTACTTC. It is translated as CASSHRESFYEQYF.

In DNA, the CDR3 is TGTGCCAGCAGTTTGTTGGGACAGAACAATCAGCCCCAGCATTTT. Protein product: CASSLLGQNNQPQHF. This chain uses TRBV28 with TRBJ1-5; 7 nucleotides align to TRBD1. The CDR3 runs to 15 residues. Trimming cost V 3 bases and J 3 bases; bases outside gene matches: 5. CDR1 is MDHEN, CDR2 SYDVKM, per germline.

The V and J genes are TRBV6-6 and TRBJ1-5; no firm D call. CDR3 length: 16 residues. CDR1 and CDR2 (germline): MNHNY, SVGAGI (reference sequence). Trimming left V 7 bases short and J 4 bases short, with 20 bases between. For the CDR3, the DNA is TGTGCCAGCAACCTAGGACGGGCCGGCCAGAATCAGCCCCAGCATTTT. Translating gives CASNLGRAGQNQPQHF.

The chain recombines TRBV18 with TRBJ1-1; D possibly corresponds to TRBD1 (5 bases). Germline V gene data show CDR1 as KGHSH and CDR2 as LQKENI. Trimming stripped 5 bases from V and 0 bases from J, with 10 bases between. CDR3 length: 14 residues. This CDR3 is CASSRTTVNTEAFF. Here the CDR3 DNA reads TGTGCCAGCTCAAGAACGACAGTGAACACTGAAGCTTTCTTT.

V is TRBV5-1 and J is TRBJ1-1, with unresolved D. This CDR3 has 14 residues. V was shortened by 2 bases and J by 0 bases, with 8 bases between the two germline ends. Germline V gene lookup returns CDR1 SGHRS and CDR2 YFSETQ. CDR3 coding DNA: TGCGCCAGCAGCTTTGACCTGATGAACACTGAAGCTTTCTTT. This gives the protein CASSFDLMNTEAFF.

The V gene is TRBV7-6, the J gene TRBJ1-6, with D hard to call. Per germline, CDR1 SGHVS and CDR2 FNYEAQ. The CDR3 contains 15 residues. V lost 5 bases and J lost 0, with 8 bases in between. CDR3 residues: CASSPDGSYNSPLHF. The CDR3 DNA is TGTGCCAGCAGCCCGGACGGCTCCTATAATTCACCCCTCCACTTT.

The chain recombines TRBV6-5 with TRBJ1-1, with 7 bases aligning to TRBD1. CDR3 length: 15 amino acids. CDR1 MNHEY and CDR2 SVGAGI come from the germline V gene. V gave up 0 bases and J gave up 1 base; unmatched junction bases: 2. The CDR3 DNA reads as TGTGCCAGCAGTTACTCCGACAGGGAGAACACTGAAGCTTTCTTT. It encodes CASSYSDRENTEAFF.

V is TRBV5-1 and J is TRBJ1-1; the match to TRBD1 covers 8 bases. The CDR3 extends over 14 amino acids. Trimming took 7 bases from V and 0 from J; bases not matched to a gene: 5. Germline values: CDR1 SGHRS, CDR2 YFSETQ. CDR3 in DNA: TGCGCCAGCCGGACGACAGGGGTGAACACTGAAGCTTTCTTT. Its protein product is CASRTTGVNTEAFF.

The genes are TRBV30 and TRBJ1-3, with D possibly being TRBD1 (5 bases). Trimming pared 2 bases from V and 0 bases from J, leaving 17 bases between. The germline CDR1 and CDR2 sequences are GTSNPN and SVGIG (reference sequence). This CDR3 has 17 amino acids. CDR3 region: CAWSPVFGTVSGNTIYF. CDR3 DNA: TGTGCCTGGAGTCCGGTCTTTGGGACGGTCTCTGGAAACACCATATATTTT.

This clone was observed at least ten times. This chain connects TRBV9 to TRBJ2-7; either TRBD1 or TRBD2 may fit D (6 bases each). The CDR3 has 14 residues. V lost 4 bases, J lost 0 bases, and 11 bases lay in between. CDR1 and CDR2 (germline): SGDLS, YYNGEE. The CDR3 region has the DNA TGTGCCAGCAGCAAGGGGGGAGCCTCCTACGAGCAGTACTTC. This sequence encodes CASSKGGASYEQYF. Combining the CDR3 with reference TRBV9 and TRBJ2-7 gives the whole variable domain DSGVTQTPKHLITATGQRVTLRCSPRSGDLSVYWYQQSLDQGLQFLIQYYNGEERAKGNILERFSAQQFPDLHSELNLSSLELGDSALYFCASSKGGASYEQYFGPGTRLTVT.